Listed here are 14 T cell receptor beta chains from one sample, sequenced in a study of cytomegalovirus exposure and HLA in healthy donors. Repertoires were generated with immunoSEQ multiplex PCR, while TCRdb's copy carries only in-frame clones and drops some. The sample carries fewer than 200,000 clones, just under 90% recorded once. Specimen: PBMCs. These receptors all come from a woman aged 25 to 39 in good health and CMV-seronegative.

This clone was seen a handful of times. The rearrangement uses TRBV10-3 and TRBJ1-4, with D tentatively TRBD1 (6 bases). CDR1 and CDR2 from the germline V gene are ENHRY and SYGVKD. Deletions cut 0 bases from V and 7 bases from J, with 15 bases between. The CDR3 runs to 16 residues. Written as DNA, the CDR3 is TGTGCCATCAGTGAGTCCTCCGGTACAGGGAGTGAAAAACTGTTTTTT. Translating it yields CAISESSGTGSEKLFF.

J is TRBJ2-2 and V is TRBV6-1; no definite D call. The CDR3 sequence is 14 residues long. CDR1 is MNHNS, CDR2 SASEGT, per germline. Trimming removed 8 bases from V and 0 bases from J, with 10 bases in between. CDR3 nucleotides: TGTGCCAGCGAGTGGTTCGCGAACACCGGGGAGCTGTTTTTT. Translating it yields CASEWFANTGELFF.

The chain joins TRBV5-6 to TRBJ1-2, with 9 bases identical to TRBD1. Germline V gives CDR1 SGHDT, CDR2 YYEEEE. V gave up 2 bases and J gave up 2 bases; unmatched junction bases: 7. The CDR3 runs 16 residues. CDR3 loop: CASSFVSGTGNYGYTF. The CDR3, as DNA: TGTGCCAGCAGCTTTGTTTCCGGGACAGGGAACTATGGCTACACCTTC.

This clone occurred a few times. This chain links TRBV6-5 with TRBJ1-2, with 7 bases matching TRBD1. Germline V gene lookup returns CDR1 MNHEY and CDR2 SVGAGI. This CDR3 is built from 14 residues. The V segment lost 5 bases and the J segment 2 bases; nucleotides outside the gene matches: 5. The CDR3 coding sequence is TGTGCCAGCAGTGGACAGACAGGGAACTATGGCTACACCTTC. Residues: CASSGQTGNYGYTF.

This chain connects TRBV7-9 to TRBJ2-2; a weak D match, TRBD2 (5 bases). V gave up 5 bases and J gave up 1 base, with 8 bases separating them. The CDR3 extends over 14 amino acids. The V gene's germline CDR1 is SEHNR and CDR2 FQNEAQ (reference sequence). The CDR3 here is CASSRGRNTGELFF. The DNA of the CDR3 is TGTGCCAGCAGCCGGGGAAGGAACACCGGGGAGCTGTTTTTT.

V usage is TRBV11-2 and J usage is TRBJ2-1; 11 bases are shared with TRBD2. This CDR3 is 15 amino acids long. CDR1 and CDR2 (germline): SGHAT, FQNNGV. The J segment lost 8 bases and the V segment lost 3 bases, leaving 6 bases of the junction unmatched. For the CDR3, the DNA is TGTGCCAGCAGCTTTAATAGCGGGGGGGCTGATGAGCAGTTCTTC. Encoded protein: CASSFNSGGADEQFF.

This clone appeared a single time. The CDR3 sequence: CASSAEGAGGNTIYF. CDR3 DNA sequence: TGTGCCAGCAGTGCGGAGGGGGCAGGTGGAAACACCATATATTTT. This chain links TRBV6-1 with TRBJ1-3; 7 nucleotides agree with TRBD1. Germline V gene lookup returns CDR1 MNHNS and CDR2 SASEGT. The CDR3 has 15 residues. V was clipped by 4 bases and J by 3 bases; unmatched bases: 6.

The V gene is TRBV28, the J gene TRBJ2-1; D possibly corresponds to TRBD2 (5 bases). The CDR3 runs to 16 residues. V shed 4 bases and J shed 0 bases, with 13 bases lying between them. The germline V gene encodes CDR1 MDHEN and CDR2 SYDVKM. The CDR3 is CASSSFEGSSYNEQFF. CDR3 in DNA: TGTGCCAGCAGTTCCTTCGAGGGTAGCTCCTACAATGAGCAGTTCTTC.

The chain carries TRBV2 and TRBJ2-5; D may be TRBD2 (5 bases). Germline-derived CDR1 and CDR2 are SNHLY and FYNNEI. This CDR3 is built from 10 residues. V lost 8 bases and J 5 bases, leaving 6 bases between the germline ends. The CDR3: CASGGETQYF. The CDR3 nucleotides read TGTGCCAGCGGCGGGGAGACCCAGTACTTC.

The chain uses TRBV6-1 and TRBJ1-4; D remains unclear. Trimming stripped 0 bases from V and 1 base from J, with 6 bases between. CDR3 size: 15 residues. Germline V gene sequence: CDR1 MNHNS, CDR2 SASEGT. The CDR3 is CASSEAAGTNEKLFF. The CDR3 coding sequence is TGTGCCAGCAGTGAAGCCGCAGGAACTAATGAAAAACTGTTTTTT.

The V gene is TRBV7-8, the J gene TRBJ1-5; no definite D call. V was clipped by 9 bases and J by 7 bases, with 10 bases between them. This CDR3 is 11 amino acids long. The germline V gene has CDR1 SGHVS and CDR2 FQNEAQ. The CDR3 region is CASGLFQPQHF. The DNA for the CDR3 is TGTGCCAGTGGGCTATTCCAGCCCCAGCATTTT.

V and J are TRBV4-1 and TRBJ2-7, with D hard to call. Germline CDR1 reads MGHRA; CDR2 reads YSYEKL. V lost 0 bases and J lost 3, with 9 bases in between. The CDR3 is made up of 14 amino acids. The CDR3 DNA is TGCGCCAGCAGCCAAGATCCTGGTAGCTACGAGCAGTACTTC. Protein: CASSQDPGSYEQYF.

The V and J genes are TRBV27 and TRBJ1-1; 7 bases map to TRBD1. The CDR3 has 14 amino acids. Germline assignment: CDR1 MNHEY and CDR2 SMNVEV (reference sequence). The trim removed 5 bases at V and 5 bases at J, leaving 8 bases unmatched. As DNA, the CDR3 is TGTGCCAGCAGTCAACGACAGGGAAGTACTGAAGCTTTCTTT. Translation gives CASSQRQGSTEAFF.

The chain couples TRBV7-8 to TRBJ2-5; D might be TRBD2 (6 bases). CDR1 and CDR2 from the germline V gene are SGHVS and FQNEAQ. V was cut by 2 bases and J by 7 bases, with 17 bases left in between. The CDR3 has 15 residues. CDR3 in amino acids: CASSLPGREEGTQYF. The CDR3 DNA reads TGTGCCAGCAGCTTACCGGGCAGGGAGGAGGGGACCCAGTACTTC.